The entry below gives a single TCR beta chain sequence along with its context. The CDR3 runs 15 residues. Looked up from germline, CDR1 is SNHLY and CDR2 is FYNNEI. With V trimmed by 4 bases and J by 4 bases, 6 bases remained unmatched. Authors' methods: Amplification with reference gene primers provided the estimates of nucleated cell counts. Assay used: immunoSEQ multiplex PCR; TCRdb lists only in-frame clones, some missing. The D gene and trimming were derived from the DNA, and the V and J assignments and clone size from that table. Of a few hundred thousand clones detected, approximately 82% appear once; the ten largest clones hold roughly 1.4%. The data derive from a study of blood T cell repertoires in COVID-19. Overall study: The cDNA or gDNA used as material had been derived from T cells, B-cell-depleted T cells, or PBMCs.

This receptor was taken from a woman aged 40 to 50 who had recovered from COVID-19. Sequenced sample: peripheral blood. The genes are TRBV2 and TRBJ2-2, with TRBD1 matching 7 bases. This chain's CDR3 is CASSVLPGGTGELFF. In DNA, the CDR3 is TGTGCCAGCAGTGTGTTGCCAGGGGGCACCGGGGAGCTGTTTTTT.